The 17 T cell receptor beta chains below come from one sample, sequenced in a study of blood T cell repertoires in COVID-19. Libraries were prepared by immunoSEQ multiplex PCR; TCRdb keeps only in-frame clonotypes and omits some of them. The table has about 61,000 clones, 88% seen once. The specimen was peripheral blood. The receptor set was obtained from an elderly woman with active COVID-19.

The J gene is TRBJ2-3, the V gene TRBV5-4; possibly TRBD2 for D (5 bases). CDR3 length: 13 amino acids. CDR1 is SGHNT and CDR2 is YYREEE in the germline V gene (reference sequence). The V gene lost 0 bases and the J gene lost 4 bases, with 6 bases spanning the gap. DNA for the CDR3: TGTGCCAGCAGCTTGGAGAGGGCAGATACGCAGTATTTT. Translating it yields CASSLERADTQYF.

The chain is built from TRBV3-1 (or the pseudogene TRBV3-2) and TRBJ2-3; D possibly corresponds to TRBD1 (6 bases). Trimming stripped 6 bases from V and 6 bases from J, with 10 bases between. This CDR3 contains 12 residues. Germline loops: CDR1 LGHDT, CDR2 YNNKEL (reference sequence). The CDR3: CASRSRGDTQYF. CDR3 bases: TGTGCCAGCAGGTCGAGGGGGGATACGCAGTATTTT.

The chain links TRBV28 to TRBJ2-2; TRBD1 matches 7 bases. V shed 6 bases and J 3 bases; nucleotides not matched to a gene: 7. Germline V gives CDR1 MDHEN, CDR2 SYDVKM. This CDR3 is 15 amino acids long. The CDR3 DNA is TGTGCCAGCAGGGCGACAGGGTTCTACACCGGGGAGCTGTTTTTT. Its protein is CASRATGFYTGELFF.

This clone was seen a few times. The gene calls are TRBV7-9 and TRBJ2-7; 7 nucleotides match TRBD1. CDR1 and CDR2 (germline): SEHNR, FQNEAQ (reference sequence). The CDR3 sequence is 17 residues long. V shed 1 base and J 0 bases; nucleotides not matched to a gene: 9. The CDR3 DNA sequence: TGTGCCAGCAGCTTAGGGATGCGGACAGGTAACTCCTACGAGCAGTACTTC. Translating it yields CASSLGMRTGNSYEQYF.

J is TRBJ1-5 and V is TRBV2; D uncertain. The germline V gene has CDR1 SNHLY and CDR2 FYNNEI. The V gene lost 3 bases and the J gene lost 7 bases, with 10 bases spanning the gap. The CDR3 length is 13 residues. As DNA, the CDR3 is TGTGCCAGCAGTGAGAGGCCGAACCAGCCCCAGCATTTT. It encodes CASSERPNQPQHF.

CDR3 sequence (DNA): TGTGCCAGCAGGTGGGACAGGACCTACGAGCAGTACTTC. Translated, it gives CASRWDRTYEQYF. The V call is TRBV2, the J call TRBJ2-7, with 8 bases identical to TRBD1. Germline CDR1 and CDR2: SNHLY and FYNNEI. CDR3 size: 13 residues. Unmatched junction bases numbered 3, after V lost 6 bases and J lost 2 bases.

V and J are TRBV6-2 or TRBV6-3 and TRBJ1-1; D remains ambiguous. The CDR3 has 13 amino acids. With 6 bases removed from V and 2 bases from J, the gap between germline ends came to 10 bases. Germline values: CDR1 MNHEY, CDR2 SVGEGT. CDR3 sequence: CASSFVSNTEAFF. As DNA, the CDR3 is TGTGCCAGCAGCTTTGTTTCAAACACTGAAGCTTTCTTT.

The chain carries TRBV28 and TRBJ1-1, with 7 bases lining up with TRBD1. V was pared by 2 bases and J by 3 bases, with 6 bases of the junction left unmatched. This CDR3 has 15 residues. Germline lookup yields CDR1 MDHEN and CDR2 SYDVKM. The CDR3 nucleotides read TGTGCCAGCAGTTTACAGGCAGGGGGGTACACTGAAGCTTTCTTT. Its translation: CASSLQAGGYTEAFF.

The CDR3: CATQGRAGGSYEQYF. Here the CDR3 DNA reads TGTGCCACCCAGGGGCGAGCGGGGGGCTCCTACGAGCAGTACTTC. The rearrangement links TRBV24-1 to TRBJ2-7; 9 bases match TRBD2. The CDR3 runs 15 residues. Germline V gene lookup returns CDR1 KGHDR and CDR2 SFDVKD. The V gene end was trimmed by 9 bases and the J gene end by 0 bases; junction bases not matched to a gene: 8.

The V and J genes are TRBV5-1 and TRBJ2-3; D unclear. CDR3 length: 15 residues. Germline CDR1 SGHRS, CDR2 YFSETQ. Trimming shortened V by 0 bases and J by 5 bases, and 13 bases separated the two germline ends. Here the CDR3 reads CASSLGPSVVDTQYF. DNA of the CDR3: TGCGCCAGCAGCTTGGGGCCTAGTGTCGTAGATACGCAGTATTTT.

The DNA for the CDR3 is TGTGCCAGCAGTCAGACAGGGAGGACAGATACGCAGTATTTT. As protein: CASSQTGRTDTQYF. The chain carries TRBV6-5 and TRBJ2-3, with TRBD1 as a possible D gene (7 bases). V shed 5 bases and J shed 3 bases, with 12 bases lying between them. This CDR3 is 14 amino acids long. Germline assignment: CDR1 MNHEY and CDR2 SVGAGI.

The rearrangement links TRBV5-8 to TRBJ2-5; D is ambiguous. Germline V CDR1 and CDR2: SGHTS, YDEGEE. The CDR3 loop spans 14 amino acids. Trimming left V 7 bases short and J 0 bases short, with 13 bases between. CDR3 in amino acids: CASCSSQNQETQYF. In nucleotides, the CDR3 is TGTGCCAGCTGCTCCAGTCAAAACCAAGAGACCCAGTACTTC. Combining the CDR3 with reference TRBV5-8 and TRBJ2-5 gives the whole variable domain EAGVTQSPTHLIKTRGQQATLRCSPISGHTSVYWYQQALGLGLQFLLWYDEGEERNRGNFPPRFSGRQFPNYSSELNVNALELEDSALYLCASCSSQNQETQYFGPGTRLLVL.

This clone was observed a handful of times. The chain employs TRBV30 and TRBJ2-1; D ambiguous. The germline gives CDR1 GTSNPN, CDR2 SVGIG (reference sequence). The CDR3 sequence is 13 residues long. V lost 2 bases to trimming and J lost 6 bases, with 11 bases between them. CDR3 protein: CAWSTSRLNEQFF. In DNA, the CDR3 is TGTGCCTGGAGTACCTCTAGACTCAATGAGCAGTTCTTC.

The genes are TRBV7-9 and TRBJ2-7; perhaps TRBD2 as D (7 bases). The CDR3 covers 15 residues. Trimming left V 0 bases short and J 4 bases short, with 13 bases between. Germline-derived CDR1 and CDR2 are SEHNR and FQNEAQ (reference sequence). The CDR3 loop reads CASSLANREGYEQYF. The DNA of the CDR3 is TGTGCCAGCAGCTTAGCTAACAGGGAGGGATACGAGCAGTACTTC.

The chain couples TRBV7-2 to TRBJ2-3; tentative D call: TRBD2 (7 bases). Trimming took 6 bases from V and 4 from J, leaving 17 bases between them. The CDR3 covers 15 residues. Per germline, CDR1 SGHTA and CDR2 FQGNSA. The CDR3 here is CASRRGGGQSDTQYF. The CDR3 DNA is TGTGCCAGCAGGCGAGGGGGGGGGCAATCAGATACGCAGTATTTT.

The rearrangement links TRBV20-1 to TRBJ1-1, with D unclear. Deletions cut 7 bases from V and 5 bases from J, with 11 bases between. The CDR3 totals 11 residues. Germline-derived CDR1 and CDR2 are DFQATT and SNEGSKA (reference sequence). The CDR3, as DNA: TGCAGTGGAGTAGGGAGGACTGAAGCTTTCTTT. Amino acid sequence: CSGVGRTEAFF.

The J gene is TRBJ1-1, the V gene TRBV9; D is uncertain. The V gene's germline CDR1 is SGDLS and CDR2 YYNGEE. The CDR3 has 15 amino acids. Trimming shortened V by 4 bases and J by 4 bases, and 17 bases separated the two germline ends. The CDR3 DNA follows: TGTGCCAGCAGCTCGAGGCAGGCCGGAGGCACTGAAGCTTTCTTT. Residues: CASSSRQAGGTEAFF.